This T cell receptor beta chain is drawn from a study of cytomegalovirus exposure and HLA in healthy donors. A note on this clone: The antigen is not known.

Primers included in the PCR were 60 Vbeta and 13 Jbeta primers. Libraries were prepared by immunoSEQ multiplex PCR; TCRdb keeps only in-frame clonotypes and omits some of them. Of about 120,000 clones listed, about 86% were seen once; the top ten hold less than 2%. Study observations and caveats: In vitro experiments confirmed that three CMV-associated chains were specific for CMV antigens. Reportedly, TCR beta sequences accurately predicted HLA-A and HLA-B alleles in most subjects.

Germline-derived CDR1 and CDR2 are SGHNT and YYREEE (reference sequence). This CDR3 is 17 amino acids long. Trimming left V 0 bases short and J 0 bases short, with 12 bases between. Sequencing used PBMCs. The origin of this receptor is a man aged 35 to 55 in good health and CMV-seronegative. V gene TRBV5-4 combines with J gene TRBJ2-2; D remains ambiguous. CDR3 DNA sequence: TGTGCCAGCAGCTTGGGGTTCAGTTACGCGAACACCGGGGAGCTGTTTTTT. It specifies CASSLGFSYANTGELFF.